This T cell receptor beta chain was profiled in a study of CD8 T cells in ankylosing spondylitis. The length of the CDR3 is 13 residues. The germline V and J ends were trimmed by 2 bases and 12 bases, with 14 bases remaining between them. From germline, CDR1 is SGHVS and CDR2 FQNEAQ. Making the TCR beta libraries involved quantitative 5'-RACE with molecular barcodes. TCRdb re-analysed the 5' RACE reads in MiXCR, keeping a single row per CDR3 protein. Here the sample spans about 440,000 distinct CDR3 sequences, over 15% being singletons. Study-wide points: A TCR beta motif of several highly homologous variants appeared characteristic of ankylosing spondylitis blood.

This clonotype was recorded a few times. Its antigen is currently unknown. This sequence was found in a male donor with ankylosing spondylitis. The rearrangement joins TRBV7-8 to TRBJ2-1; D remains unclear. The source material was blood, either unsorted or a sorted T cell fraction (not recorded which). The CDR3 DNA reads TGTGCCAGCAGCTTAAAATCCCCTTCGTCGCAGTTCTTC. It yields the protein CASSLKSPSSQFF.